The 5 T cell receptor beta chains below were found in one sample sequenced in a study of blood T cell repertoires in COVID-19. The table came from immunoSEQ multiplex PCR; TCRdb's copy has only in-frame clones and leaves some out. The data hold 69,000 or so clones, with approximately 80% observed a single time. Sequenced sample: peripheral blood. These receptors were taken from an elderly woman with active or convalescent COVID-19.

The chain is built from TRBV6-2 or TRBV6-3 and TRBJ1-6; 7 nucleotides match TRBD1. V was pared by 6 bases and J by 2 bases, with 4 bases of the junction left unmatched. The CDR3 is made up of 15 amino acids. Germline loops: CDR1 MNHEY, CDR2 SVGEGT. In DNA, the CDR3 is TGTGCCAGCAGCGGGGGACAGACCTATAATTCACCCCTCCACTTT. Amino acids: CASSGGQTYNSPLHF.

This chain uses TRBV20-1 with TRBJ1-6; perhaps TRBD1 as D (5 bases). This CDR3 comprises 13 residues. With 6 bases removed from V and 8 bases from J, the gap between germline ends came to 14 bases. CDR1 is DFQATT, CDR2 SNEGSKA, per germline (reference sequence). CDR3 amino acids: CSASRGFDSPLHF. CDR3 bases: TGCAGTGCCAGTAGGGGTTTTGATTCACCCCTCCACTTT.

The rearrangement uses TRBV3-1 (or the pseudogene TRBV3-2) and TRBJ2-3; D is uncertain. Per the germline V gene, CDR1 is LGHDT and CDR2 is YNNKEL (reference sequence). The CDR3 length is 13 residues. V gave up 4 bases and J gave up 1 base, with 6 bases separating them. CDR3 residues: CASSPRGTDTQYF. The CDR3 bases are TGTGCCAGCAGCCCCCGGGGCACAGATACGCAGTATTTT.

This clone was detected only a few times. The genes are TRBV6-5 and TRBJ2-7; TRBD1 might be the D (6 bases). The germline CDR1 and CDR2 sequences are MNHEY and SVGAGI. This CDR3 region has 13 residues. V was shortened by 2 bases and J by 2 bases, with 7 bases between the two germline ends. For the CDR3, the DNA is TGTGCCAGCAGTTACCGGACAGCCTACGAGCAGTACTTC. It is translated as CASSYRTAYEQYF.

This clone has a handful of counts. The genes are TRBV18 and TRBJ1-1; 7 bases match TRBD1. Germline V CDR1 and CDR2: KGHSH, LQKENI. Trimming removed 3 bases from V and 0 bases from J; junction bases left unmatched: 1. The CDR3 spans 14 residues. CDR3 nucleotides: TGTGCCAGCTCACCGGGACAGATGAACACTGAAGCTTTCTTT. It yields the protein CASSPGQMNTEAFF.